Sequencing of this T cell receptor (beta chain) was carried out in a study of T cells after yellow fever vaccination. Study-wide results and caveats: Re-detected after boosting: most primary clones, around 96% of CD4 and roughly 88% of CD8. Abundant bulk-population clonotypes could contaminate the FACS-sorted repertoires.

On this clonotype: Antigen unknown.

TCRdb redid the calling of the 5' RACE reads with MiXCR, one entry per CDR3 protein. The data contain 500,000 to 550,000 distinct CDR3 sequences, 21% of them seen just once; the ten biggest clones take up 16%. Per the germline V gene, CDR1 is MNHEY and CDR2 is SVGAGI. V was cut by 4 bases and J by 9 bases, with 10 bases left in between. The CDR3 is made up of 12 amino acids. The input for sequencing was PBMCs, taken approximately 22 days after the first yellow fever vaccination. The chain couples TRBV6-5 to TRBJ2-1; D uncertain. The TCR was taken from a man aged 18 to 30 who received the YFV17D yellow fever vaccine. This chain's CDR3 is CASSSLESEQFF. The CDR3 bases are TGTGCCAGCAGTTCCCTAGAGTCTGAGCAGTTCTTC.